These T cell receptor beta chains were read from a single sample in a study of blood T cell repertoires in COVID-19. The data were produced by immunoSEQ multiplex PCR, yet TCRdb's version contains in-frame clones alone and is incomplete. The data contain more than 300,000 clones, 85% to 90% of them singletons. The specimen was peripheral blood. These receptors came from a woman aged 30 to 39 with COVID-19, enrolled during active disease. CDR3s include the opening cysteine and the closing phenylalanine or tryptophan. Fields, in order: CDR3 protein, CDR3 DNA, clone size, D gene, V gene, J gene. A D gene is named only where the DNA matches it firmly. The size field is filled for only some rows; it gives once, few, many or a size class.

CAWSVWASGQETQYF	TGTGCCTGGAGTGTTTGGGCTAGCGGACAAGAGACCCAGTACTTC	once	TRBD2	TRBV30	TRBJ2-5
CASSRGQGSSEAFF	TGTGCCAGCTCTCGCGGACAGGGGAGTTCTGAAGCTTTCTTT	.	TRBD1	TRBV18	TRBJ1-1
CASSKAGDSEAFF	TGTGCCAGCAGCAAAGCTGGGGACAGTGAAGCTTTCTTT	.	.	TRBV21-1	TRBJ1-1
CASRGLAGFTGELFF	TGTGCCAGCAGAGGACTAGCGGGGTTCACCGGGGAGCTGTTTTTT	once	TRBD2	TRBV11-2	TRBJ2-2
CASSSQGSSYNSPLHF	TGTGCCAGCAGCTCCCAGGGGAGCTCCTATAATTCACCCCTCCACTTT	.	.	TRBV7-8	TRBJ1-6
CASSPEVDQPQHF	TGTGCCAGCTCACCAGAGGTTGATCAGCCCCAGCATTTT	.	.	TRBV18	TRBJ1-5
CAIKEALGTEAFF	TGTGCCATCAAGGAGGCGCTGGGCACTGAAGCTTTCTTT	.	.	TRBV10-3	TRBJ1-1
CASSQGQGGSPLHF	TGCGCCAGCAGCCAGGGACAGGGGGGTTCACCCCTCCACTTT	.	TRBD1	TRBV4-1	TRBJ1-6
CASSPITSGGTDTQYF	TGTGCCAGCTCACCAATAACTAGCGGGGGAACAGATACGCAGTATTTT	.	TRBD2	TRBV18	TRBJ2-3
CASSFAGPNYGYTF	TGTGCCAGCAGTTTCGCGGGTCCTAACTATGGCTACACCTTC	.	.	TRBV6-5	TRBJ1-2
CASSFTTQGRGGYTF	TGTGCCAGCAGCTTTACTACCCAGGGGAGAGGGGGCTACACCTTC	.	.	TRBV7-8	TRBJ1-2
CASSQDWTSGGAGETQYF	TGCGCCAGCAGCCAAGATTGGACTAGCGGGGGGGCCGGGGAGACCCAGTACTTC	.	TRBD2	TRBV4-3	TRBJ2-5
CASSQGGPGNTIYF	TGTGCCAGCAGCCAAGGCGGGCCTGGAAACACCATATATTTT	.	.	TRBV3-1/TRBV3-2	TRBJ1-3
CASSATSYGYTF	TGTGCCAGCAGTGCGACAAGCTATGGCTACACCTTC	.	.	TRBV2	TRBJ1-2
CASHRDREIQQFF	TGTGCCAGCCACCGGGACAGGGAAATTCAGCAGTTCTTC	once	TRBD1	TRBV28	TRBJ2-1
CASSRKIGGGDTQYF	TGTGCCAGCAGCCGAAAGATAGGGGGTGGAGATACGCAGTATTTT	.	.	TRBV13	TRBJ2-3
CSVEDQGLVYGGADTQYF	TGCAGCGTTGAAGATCAGGGTTTGGTGTACGGGGGGGCCGATACGCAGTATTTT	.	TRBD2	TRBV29-1	TRBJ2-3
CASSLTGARGPRLGDEQFF	TGTGCCAGCAGCTTGACAGGGGCGAGGGGGCCTAGACTAGGCGATGAGCAGTTCTTC	.	TRBD1	TRBV7-9	TRBJ2-1
CASRPTGATEAFF	TGTGCCAGCAGGCCCACAGGTGCCACTGAAGCTTTCTTT	.	.	TRBV11-2	TRBJ1-1
CASSPPTGIGTDTQYF	TGTGCCAGCTCACCCCCGACAGGGATAGGGACAGATACGCAGTATTTT	.	TRBD1	TRBV18	TRBJ2-3
CASSRTRQGAFSPLHF	TGCGCCAGCAGCCGAACCAGACAGGGGGCGTTTTCACCCCTCCACTTT	.	TRBD1	TRBV5-1	TRBJ1-6
CASSWGDSHSNQPQHF	TGTGCCAGCAGCTGGGGGGACAGTCATAGCAATCAGCCCCAGCATTTT	.	TRBD1	TRBV7-6	TRBJ1-5
CASSYGGQGEYEQYF	TGTGCCAGCAGTTACGGAGGACAGGGGGAATACGAGCAGTACTTC	.	TRBD1	TRBV6-5	TRBJ2-7
CASSLAAGGSYNSPLHF	TGTGCCAGCAGCTTAGCCGCCGGCGGCTCCTATAATTCACCCCTCCACTTT	.	.	TRBV7-6	TRBJ1-6
CAWNVGTAGLSPLHF	TGTGCCTGGAACGTGGGGACAGCCGGACTTTCACCCCTCCACTTT	.	TRBD1	TRBV30	TRBJ1-6
CASSPGVAGGQETQYF	TGTGCCAGCAGCCCGGGGGTAGCGGGAGGTCAAGAGACCCAGTACTTC	.	TRBD2	TRBV7-9	TRBJ2-5
CASSGATGTTEAFF	TGCGCCAGCAGCGGGGCAACAGGGACCACTGAAGCTTTCTTT	once	.	TRBV5-1	TRBJ1-1
CASSFAANSPLHF	TGTGCCAGCAGCTTTGCGGCAAATTCACCCCTCCACTTT	once	.	TRBV7-9	TRBJ1-6
CASSQAEGINEKLFF	TGTGCCAGCTCACAGGCGGAAGGAATTAATGAAAAACTGTTTTTT	.	.	TRBV18	TRBJ1-4
CASSQGLAASTDTQYF	TGTGCTAGCAGCCAGGGACTAGCGGCGAGCACAGATACGCAGTATTTT	.	TRBD2	TRBV7-7	TRBJ2-3
CASSLYRDRGRTGELFF	TGTGCCAGCAGCCTCTACCGGGACAGGGGGCGAACCGGGGAGCTGTTTTTT	.	TRBD1	TRBV3-1/TRBV3-2	TRBJ2-2
CASSLRFGVTEAFF	TGTGCCAGCAGCTTAAGGTTCGGGGTCACTGAAGCTTTCTTT	.	.	TRBV11-2	TRBJ1-1
CATSDRDRVGTGELFF	TGTGCCACCAGTGACCGGGACAGGGTGGGCACCGGGGAGCTGTTTTTT	.	TRBD1	TRBV24-1	TRBJ2-2
CASSTRGRGGLNEQFF	TGTGCCAGCAGCACGAGGGGCCGAGGGGGCCTGAATGAGCAGTTCTTC	.	TRBD1	TRBV9	TRBJ2-1
CASSLIGGDRTDTQYF	TGTGCCAGCAGCTTAATCGGGGGGGACCGCACAGATACGCAGTATTTT	.	TRBD2	TRBV7-3	TRBJ2-3
CASSVGGQTYYEQYF	TGCGCCAGCTCCGTTGGGGGACAGACGTACTACGAGCAGTACTTC	.	TRBD1	TRBV5-1	TRBJ2-7
CASSEADIVPRPQHF	TGTGCCAGCAGTGAAGCGGACATAGTGCCAAGGCCCCAGCATTTT	.	.	TRBV6-1	TRBJ1-5
CASSEYGGGGDTQYF	TGTGCCAGCAGTGAATATGGCGGGGGAGGAGATACGCAGTATTTT	.	TRBD2	TRBV2	TRBJ2-3
CASSQLRGGYEQYF	TGTGCCAGCAGCCAATTGAGGGGGGGCTACGAGCAGTACTTC	.	.	TRBV3-1/TRBV3-2	TRBJ2-7
CASSQLAGAPGGEAFF	TGTGCCAGCAGCCAACTGGCGGGGGCCCCCGGAGGTGAAGCTTTCTTT	.	.	TRBV3-1/TRBV3-2	TRBJ1-1
CASSRLAVETQYF	TGTGCCAGCAGTCGACTAGCGGTGGAGACCCAGTACTTC	.	TRBD2	TRBV2	TRBJ2-5
CASSQDQVLNTEAFF	TGCGCCAGCAGCCAAGATCAGGTGCTGAACACTGAAGCTTTCTTT	.	.	TRBV4-1	TRBJ1-1
CASSLFSNQPQHF	TGTGCCAGCAGTCTTTTTAGCAATCAGCCCCAGCATTTT	few	.	TRBV7-2	TRBJ1-5
CASRTSGGAHTGELFF	TGTGCCAGTAGGACTAGCGGGGGGGCCCACACCGGGGAGCTGTTTTTT	.	TRBD2	TRBV19	TRBJ2-2
CASSLRGLAITDTQYF	TGTGCCAGCAGCTTACGGGGACTAGCGATCACAGATACGCAGTATTTT	.	TRBD2	TRBV7-2	TRBJ2-3
CASSWGNQEQYF	TGTGCCAGCAGTTGGGGCAACCAGGAACAGTACTTC	.	.	TRBV6-5	TRBJ2-7
CASRGDSYGYTF	TGTGCCAGCAGGGGGGACAGCTATGGCTACACCTTC	once	TRBD1	TRBV12-3/TRBV12-4	TRBJ1-2
CASSLGPSPHIQYF	TGTGCCAGCAGTTTAGGGCCATCCCCCCACATTCAGTACTTC	.	.	TRBV27	TRBJ2-4
CASSPSRSRYGYTF	TGTGCCAGTAGTCCGTCCAGGTCTCGCTATGGCTACACCTTC	.	.	TRBV19	TRBJ1-2
CASSQGQGQPQHF	TGTGCCAGCAGCCAGGGGCAGGGACAGCCCCAGCATTTT	.	.	TRBV3-1/TRBV3-2	TRBJ1-5
CAWRRVEGYTF	TGTGCCTGGAGGAGGGTGGAAGGCTACACCTTC	.	.	TRBV30	TRBJ1-2
CASSRTGGGYSNQPQHF	TGTGCCAGTAGCCGGACAGGGGGGGGCTATAGCAATCAGCCCCAGCATTTT	.	TRBD1	TRBV19	TRBJ1-5
CASSLSGGRTEAFF	TGTGCCAGCAGTTTATCCGGGGGGCGCACTGAAGCTTTCTTT	.	.	TRBV28	TRBJ1-1
CASSLHNREGDTQYF	TGTGCCAGCAGCTTACACAACAGGGAGGGAGATACGCAGTATTTT	.	.	TRBV7-2	TRBJ2-3